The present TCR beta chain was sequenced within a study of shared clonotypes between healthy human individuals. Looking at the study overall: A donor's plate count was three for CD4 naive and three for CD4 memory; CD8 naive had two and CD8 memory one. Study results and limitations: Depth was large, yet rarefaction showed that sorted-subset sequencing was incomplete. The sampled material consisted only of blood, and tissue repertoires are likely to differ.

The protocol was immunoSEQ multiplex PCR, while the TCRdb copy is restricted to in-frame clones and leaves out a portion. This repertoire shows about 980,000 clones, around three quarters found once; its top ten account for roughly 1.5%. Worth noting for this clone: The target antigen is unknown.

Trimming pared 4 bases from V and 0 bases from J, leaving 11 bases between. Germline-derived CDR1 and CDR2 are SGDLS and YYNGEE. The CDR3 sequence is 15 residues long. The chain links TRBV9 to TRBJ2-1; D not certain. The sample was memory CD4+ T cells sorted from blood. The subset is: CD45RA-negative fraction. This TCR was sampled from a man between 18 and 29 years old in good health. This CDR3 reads CASSPTVGSYNEQFF. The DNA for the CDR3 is TGTGCCAGCAGCCCAACAGTAGGCTCCTACAATGAGCAGTTCTTC.